The present T cell receptor beta chain was sequenced within a study of blood T cell repertoires in COVID-19. Study in general: Donors in the United States, Italy and Spain gave samples during acute or convalescent COVID-19. PBMCs, B-cell-depleted T cells, or T cells were the source of the cDNA or gDNA that made up the material.

Repertoires were generated with immunoSEQ multiplex PCR, while TCRdb's copy carries only in-frame clones and drops some. Among fewer than 250,000 clones listed, 80% to 90% were seen once. The germline gives CDR1 SGHTA, CDR2 FQGTGA. This CDR3 is 13 amino acids long. Trimming took 4 bases from V and 4 from J; bases not matched to a gene: 3. This clone was recorded a few times. Material for sequencing was peripheral blood. The V gene is TRBV7-3, the J gene TRBJ2-7; 8 nucleotides agree with TRBD1. This clonotype was obtained from a man between 50 and 59 years old with acute or convalescent COVID-19. As DNA, the CDR3 is TGTGCCAGCAGCTCAACAGGGGGTTACGAGCAGTACTTC. This codes for CASSSTGGYEQYF.